The source of this TCR beta chain is a study of T cells after yellow fever vaccination. Each CDR3 protein gets one entry after TCRdb re-called the 5' RACE reads with MiXCR. The sample shows around 340,000 distinct CDR3 sequences, around 12% of them seen only once. This clonotype showed up just a few times. The TCR comes from a man in his late teens or twenties who received the YFV17D yellow fever vaccine. The sample in question was CD4+ T cells sorted from PBMCs, obtained 15 days after the yellow fever booster vaccination.

Here the CDR3 reads CASSLLAGGGTDTQYF. The CDR3 DNA follows: TGCGCCAGCAGCCTACTAGCGGGGGGCGGGACAGATACGCAGTATTTT. The rearrangement joins TRBV4-3 to TRBJ2-3, with 12 bases lining up with TRBD2. Germline V CDR1 and CDR2: LGHNA, YSLEER. The CDR3 totals 16 residues. The trim removed 4 bases at V and 3 bases at J, leaving 5 bases unmatched.